This record looks at one T cell receptor (beta chain) sequence and its context. Original handling: Amplification with reference gene primers provided the estimates of nucleated cell counts. Repertoires were generated with immunoSEQ multiplex PCR, while TCRdb's copy carries only in-frame clones and drops some. V and J calls and clone size are copied from that table; D and trimming were computed from the DNA. The data contain a few hundred thousand clones, roughly 84% of them seen just once; the ten biggest clones take up 1%. V lost 6 bases and J 4 bases, leaving 16 bases between the germline ends. Germline CDR1 SGHNT, CDR2 YYREEE (reference sequence). The CDR3 consists of 15 residues. The data derive from a study of blood T cell repertoires in COVID-19. Study-wide background: Italy, Spain and the United States were the sources of the convalescent and acute COVID-19 samples. PBMCs, B-cell-depleted T cells, or T cells were the source of the cDNA or gDNA that made up the material.

This clonotype originated in a man aged 45-60 years with active or convalescent COVID-19. The rearrangement joins TRBV5-4 to TRBJ2-2; D might be TRBD1 (7 bases). The sample was peripheral blood. This CDR3 is CASTKTGRGTGELFF. The CDR3 region has the DNA TGTGCCAGCACCAAGACAGGGCGGGGCACCGGGGAGCTGTTTTTT.